This T cell receptor beta chain was recorded in a study of T cells in Graves' hyperthyroidism and ophthalmopathy. Looking at the study overall: Peripheral blood draws took place at initial diagnosis, ahead of any treatment. General study results and limits: Expanded thyroid clonotypes (above 0.001) were mostly also found in blood.

Amplification targeted TCR beta CDR3 regions from RNA transcripts. Researchers ran a first-round RT-PCR on the TCR CDR3 using the HTBI primer set. From the multiplex PCR reads, TCRdb called clonotypes with MiXCR, one entry per CDR3 protein. Found here are 450,000 to 650,000 distinct CDR3 sequences, roughly 17% of them singletons; the top ten hold 17%. This clonotype has a count of ten or more. Its antigen remains unidentified. This CDR3 is built from 16 residues. CDR1 is SGHDT, CDR2 YYEEEE, per germline. V trimming: 0 bases; J trimming: 1 base; junction bases outside the gene matches: 4. V is TRBV5-6 and J is TRBJ2-3; the match to TRBD2 covers 8 bases. This clonotype was sampled from a woman aged 18-30 years with Graves' ophthalmopathy. Sequenced material: blood. For the CDR3, the DNA is TGTGCCAGCAGCTTGGGTCCTAGCGGGCGCACAGATACGCAGTATTTT. Translating it yields CASSLGPSGRTDTQYF.